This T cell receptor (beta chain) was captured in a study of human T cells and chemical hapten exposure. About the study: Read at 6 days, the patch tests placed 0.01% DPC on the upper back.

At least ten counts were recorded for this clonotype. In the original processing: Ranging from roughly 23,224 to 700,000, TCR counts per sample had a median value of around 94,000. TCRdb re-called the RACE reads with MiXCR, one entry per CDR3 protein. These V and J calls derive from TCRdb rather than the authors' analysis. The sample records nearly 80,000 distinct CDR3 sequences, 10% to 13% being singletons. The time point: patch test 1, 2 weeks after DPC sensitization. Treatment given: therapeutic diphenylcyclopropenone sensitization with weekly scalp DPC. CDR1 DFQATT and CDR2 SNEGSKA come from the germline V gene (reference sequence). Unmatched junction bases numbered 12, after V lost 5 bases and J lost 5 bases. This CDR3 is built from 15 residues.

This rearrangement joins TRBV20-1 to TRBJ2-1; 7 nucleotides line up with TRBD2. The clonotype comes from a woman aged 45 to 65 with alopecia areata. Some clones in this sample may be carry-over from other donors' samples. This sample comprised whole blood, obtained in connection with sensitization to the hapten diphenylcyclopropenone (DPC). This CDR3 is CSASRRGIPNNEQFF. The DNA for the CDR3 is TGCAGTGCTTCCAGGCGGGGGATACCCAACAATGAGCAGTTCTTC.